This T cell receptor (beta chain) was identified during a study of T cell responses to AZD1222 COVID-19 vaccine. Notes on the study in general: None of the repertoires were sampled until the peak T cell response had passed. Baseline seropositivity occurred in only six AZD1222 recipients.

Concerning this clone itself: Its antigen is not identified.

V lost 3 bases, J lost 2 bases, and 17 bases lay in between. The CDR3 runs 17 residues. Germline V gene sequence: CDR1 KGHSH, CDR2 LQKENI. TCRdb's copy holds only in-frame clones and misses some; the assay was immunoSEQ multiplex PCR. This table has 150,000 to 200,000 clones, roughly 90% appearing once. This receptor was identified in an adult in good health. This chain links TRBV18 with TRBJ1-5, with D maybe TRBD1 (5 bases). The specimen comprised peripheral blood, sampled on day 0 of AZD1222 vaccination. The CDR3 protein is CASSPMTVAGGNQPQHF. DNA of the CDR3: TGTGCCAGCTCACCCATGACAGTGGCCGGGGGCAATCAGCCCCAGCATTTT.